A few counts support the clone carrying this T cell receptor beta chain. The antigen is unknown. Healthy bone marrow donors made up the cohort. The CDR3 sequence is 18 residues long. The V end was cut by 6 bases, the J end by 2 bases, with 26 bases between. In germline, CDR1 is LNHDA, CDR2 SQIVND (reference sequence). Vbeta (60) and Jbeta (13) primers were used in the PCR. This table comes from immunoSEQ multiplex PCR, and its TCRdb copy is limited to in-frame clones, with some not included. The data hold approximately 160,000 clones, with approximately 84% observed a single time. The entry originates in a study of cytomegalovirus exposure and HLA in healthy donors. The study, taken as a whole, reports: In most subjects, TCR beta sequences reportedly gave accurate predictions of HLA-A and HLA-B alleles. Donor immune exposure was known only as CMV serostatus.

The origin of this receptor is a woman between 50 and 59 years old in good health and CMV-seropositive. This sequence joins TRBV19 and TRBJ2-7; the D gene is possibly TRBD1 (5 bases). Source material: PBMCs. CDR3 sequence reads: CASSSMLPDSVYPYEQYF. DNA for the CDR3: TGTGCCAGTAGCTCGATGCTGCCTGACAGCGTATACCCCTACGAGCAGTACTTC.